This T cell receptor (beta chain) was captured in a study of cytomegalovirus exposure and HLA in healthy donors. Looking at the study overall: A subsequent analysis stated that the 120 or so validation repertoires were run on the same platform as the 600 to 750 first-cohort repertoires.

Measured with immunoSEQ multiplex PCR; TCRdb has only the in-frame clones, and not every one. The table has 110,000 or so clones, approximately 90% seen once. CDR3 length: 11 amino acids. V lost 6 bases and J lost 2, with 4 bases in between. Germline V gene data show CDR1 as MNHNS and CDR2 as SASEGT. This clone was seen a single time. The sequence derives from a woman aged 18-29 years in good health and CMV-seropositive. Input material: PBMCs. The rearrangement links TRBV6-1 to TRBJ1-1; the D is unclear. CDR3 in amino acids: CASRGNTEAFF. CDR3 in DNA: TGTGCCAGCAGGGGCAACACTGAAGCTTTCTTT.